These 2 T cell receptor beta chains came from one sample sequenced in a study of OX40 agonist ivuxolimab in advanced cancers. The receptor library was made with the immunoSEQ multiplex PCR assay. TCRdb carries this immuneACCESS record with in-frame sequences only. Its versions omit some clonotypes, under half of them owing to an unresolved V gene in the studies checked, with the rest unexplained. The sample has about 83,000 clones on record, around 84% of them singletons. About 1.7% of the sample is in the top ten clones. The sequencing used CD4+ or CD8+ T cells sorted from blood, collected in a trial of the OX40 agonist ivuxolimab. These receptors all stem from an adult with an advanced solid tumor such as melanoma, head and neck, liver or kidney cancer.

The DNA of the CDR3 is TGTGCCAGCAGTTACTCATACAGGAATAATTCACCCCTCCACTTT. This sequence encodes CASSYSYRNNSPLHF. The chain links TRBV6-5 to TRBJ1-6; TRBD1 might be the D (5 bases). The V gene lost 0 bases and the J gene lost 5 bases, with 8 bases spanning the gap. The germline CDR1 and CDR2 sequences are MNHEY and SVGAGI. There are 15 residues in the CDR3.

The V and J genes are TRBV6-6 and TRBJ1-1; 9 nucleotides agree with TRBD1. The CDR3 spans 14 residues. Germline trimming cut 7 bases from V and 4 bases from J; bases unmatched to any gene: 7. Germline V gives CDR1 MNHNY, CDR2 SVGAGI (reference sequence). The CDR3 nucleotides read TGTGCCAGCAACCAACAGGGGGCAGGCACTGAAGCTTTCTTT. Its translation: CASNQQGAGTEAFF.